This TCR beta chain came from a study of T cell responses to AZD1222 COVID-19 vaccine. The study, taken as a whole, reports: Among AZD1222 vaccinees, only six or seven were seropositive at baseline. The study reported that nearly half of spike-specific TCRs target unmutated variant regions. White British donors predominated, females outnumbered males, and clonal diversity was possibly underestimated.

The J segment lost 3 bases and the V segment lost 0 bases, leaving 0 bases of the junction unmatched. The CDR3 covers 14 residues. Looked up from germline, CDR1 is MNHEY and CDR2 is SVGAGI. Concerning this clone itself: Its antigen is as yet unknown.

Measured with immunoSEQ multiplex PCR; TCRdb has only the in-frame clones, and not every one. This sample has 250,000 to 300,000 clones, with roughly 93% found just once. The clonotype was recovered from an adult who received the AZD1222 COVID-19 vaccine. The gene calls are TRBV6-5 and TRBJ2-7, with 9 positions matching TRBD1. Here the sequenced sample was peripheral blood, taken 28 days after the second AZD1222 dose. Here the CDR3 DNA reads TGTGCCAGCAGTTACTCGACAGGGGGCTACGAGCAGTACTTC. Encoded protein: CASSYSTGGYEQYF.